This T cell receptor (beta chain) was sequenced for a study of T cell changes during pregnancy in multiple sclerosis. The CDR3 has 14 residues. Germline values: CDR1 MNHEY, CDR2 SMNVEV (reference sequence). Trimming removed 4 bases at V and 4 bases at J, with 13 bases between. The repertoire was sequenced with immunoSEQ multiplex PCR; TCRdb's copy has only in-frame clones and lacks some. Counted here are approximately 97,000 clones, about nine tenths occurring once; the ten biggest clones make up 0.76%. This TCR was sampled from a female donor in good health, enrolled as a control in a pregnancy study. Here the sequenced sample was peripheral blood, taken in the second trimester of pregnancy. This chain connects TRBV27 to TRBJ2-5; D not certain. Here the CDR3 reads CASSSGPSLETQYF. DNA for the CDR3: TGTGCCAGCAGTTCTGGCCCTTCGCTAGAGACCCAGTACTTC.